This TCR beta chain was found in a study of vaccination effects on CD4 cells after COVID-19. CD4+ T cells specific for antigen were expanded with viral peptide pools by the ViraFEST assay before sequencing. The culture ran for 9 to 11 days, and then CD4+ T cells were isolated. Vaccine administered to participants consisted of two doses of either BNT162b2 or mRNA-1273. Each culture had half its medium swapped for IL-2 medium on days 3 and 7. A note on this clone: The target antigen is unknown.

Germline lookup yields CDR1 KGHSH and CDR2 LQKENI. V was pared by 4 bases and J by 6 bases, with 5 bases of the junction left unmatched. This CDR3 region has 14 residues. The table came from immunoSEQ multiplex PCR; TCRdb's copy has only in-frame clones and leaves some out. The table shows about 72,000 clones, with about 80% occurring only once. The clonotype was recovered from a human donor who received a COVID-19 vaccine. The chain employs TRBV18 and TRBJ1-2; 10 bases are shared with TRBD1. The material sequenced was CD4+ T cells from PBMCs cultured with HCoV-229E spike peptides, taken after COVID-19 vaccination. The CDR3, as DNA: TGTGCCAGCTCACGAGACAGGGGGCAGGATGGCTACACCTTC. Translation: CASSRDRGQDGYTF. The full variable domain, in which reference TRBV18 and TRBJ1-2 provide the parts outside the CDR3, is NAGVMQNPRHLVRRRGQEARLRCSPMKGHSHVYWYRQLPEEGLKFMVYLQKENIIDESGMPKERFSAEFPKEGPSILRIQQVVRGDSAAYFCASSRDRGQDGYTFGSGTRLTVV.